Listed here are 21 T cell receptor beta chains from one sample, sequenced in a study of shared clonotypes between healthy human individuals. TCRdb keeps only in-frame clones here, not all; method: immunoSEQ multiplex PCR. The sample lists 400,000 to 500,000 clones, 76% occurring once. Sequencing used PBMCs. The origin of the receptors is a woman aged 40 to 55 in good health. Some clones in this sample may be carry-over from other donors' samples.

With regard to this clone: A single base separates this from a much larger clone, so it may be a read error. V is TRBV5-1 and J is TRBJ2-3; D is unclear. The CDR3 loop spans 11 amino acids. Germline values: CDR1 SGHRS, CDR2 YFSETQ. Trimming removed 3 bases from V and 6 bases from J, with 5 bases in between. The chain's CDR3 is CASSWSDTQYF. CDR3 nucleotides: TGCGCCAGCAGCTGGAGCGATACGCAGTATTTT.

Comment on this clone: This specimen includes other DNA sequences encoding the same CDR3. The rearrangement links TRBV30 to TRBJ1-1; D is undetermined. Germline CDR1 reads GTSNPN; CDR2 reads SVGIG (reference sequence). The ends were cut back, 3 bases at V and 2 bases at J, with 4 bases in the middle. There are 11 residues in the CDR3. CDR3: CAWRVNTEAFF. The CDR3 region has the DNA TGTGCCTGGAGAGTTAACACTGAAGCTTTCTTT.

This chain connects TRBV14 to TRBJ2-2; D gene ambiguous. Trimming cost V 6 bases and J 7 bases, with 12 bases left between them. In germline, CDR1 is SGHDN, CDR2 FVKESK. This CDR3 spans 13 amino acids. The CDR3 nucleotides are TGTGCCAGCAGTTCTACCCCCCACGGGGAGCTGTTTTTT. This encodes CASSSTPHGELFF. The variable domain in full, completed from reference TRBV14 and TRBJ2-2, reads EAGVTQFPSHSVIEKGQTVTLRCDPISGHDNLYWYRRVMGKEIKFLLHFVKESKQDESGMPNNRFLAERTGGTYSTLKVQPAELEDSGVYFCASSSTPHGELFFGEGSRLTVL.

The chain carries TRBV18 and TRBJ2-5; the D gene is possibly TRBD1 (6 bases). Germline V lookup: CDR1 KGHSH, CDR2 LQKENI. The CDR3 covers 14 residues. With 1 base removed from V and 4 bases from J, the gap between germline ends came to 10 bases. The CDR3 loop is CASSPRRGLETQYF. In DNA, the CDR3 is TGTGCCAGCTCACCACGTAGGGGGTTAGAGACCCAGTACTTC.

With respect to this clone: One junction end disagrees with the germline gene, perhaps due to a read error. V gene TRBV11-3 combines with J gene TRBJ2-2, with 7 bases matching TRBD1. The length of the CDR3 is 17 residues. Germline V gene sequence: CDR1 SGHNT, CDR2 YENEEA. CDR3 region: CASSLGWGQTNTGELFF. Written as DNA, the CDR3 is TGTGCCAGCAGTTTAGGGTGGGGACAGACGAACACCGGGGAGCTGTTTTTT.

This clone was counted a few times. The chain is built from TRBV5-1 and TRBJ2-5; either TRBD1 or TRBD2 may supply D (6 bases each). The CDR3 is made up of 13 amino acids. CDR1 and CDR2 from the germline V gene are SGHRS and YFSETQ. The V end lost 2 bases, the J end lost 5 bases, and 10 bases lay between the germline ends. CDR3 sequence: CASSLRGPETQYF. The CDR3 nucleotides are TGCGCCAGCAGCTTACGGGGGCCGGAGACCCAGTACTTC.

The CDR3 region is CASSQGGEGNYGYTF. In nucleotides, the CDR3 is TGTGCCAGCAGCCAAGGGGGCGAGGGAAACTATGGCTACACCTTC. J is TRBJ1-2 and V is TRBV4-2; D perhaps matches TRBD1 (5 bases). This CDR3 comprises 15 residues. Trimming took off 1 base at V and 2 bases at J, with 11 bases between the two ends. Germline V gene lookup returns CDR1 LGHNA and CDR2 YNFKEQ.

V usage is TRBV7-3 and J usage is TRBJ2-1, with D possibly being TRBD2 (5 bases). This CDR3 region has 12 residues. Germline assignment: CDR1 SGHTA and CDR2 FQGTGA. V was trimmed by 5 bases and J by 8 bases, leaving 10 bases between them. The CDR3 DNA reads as TGTGCCAGCAGCCCCGCGGGCGATGAGCAGTTCTTC. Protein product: CASSPAGDEQFF.

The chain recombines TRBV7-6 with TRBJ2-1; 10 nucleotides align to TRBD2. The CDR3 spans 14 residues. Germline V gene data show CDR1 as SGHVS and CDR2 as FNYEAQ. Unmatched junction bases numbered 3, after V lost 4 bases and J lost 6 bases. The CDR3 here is CASSSAGGANEQFF. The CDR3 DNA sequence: TGTGCCAGCAGCTCAGCGGGAGGGGCCAATGAGCAGTTCTTC. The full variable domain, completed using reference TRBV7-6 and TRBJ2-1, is GAGVSQSPRYKVTKRGQDVALRCDPISGHVSLYWYRQALGQGPEFLTYFNYEAQQDKSGLPNDRFSAERPEGSISTLTIQRTEQRDSAMYRCASSSAGGANEQFFGPGTRLTVL.

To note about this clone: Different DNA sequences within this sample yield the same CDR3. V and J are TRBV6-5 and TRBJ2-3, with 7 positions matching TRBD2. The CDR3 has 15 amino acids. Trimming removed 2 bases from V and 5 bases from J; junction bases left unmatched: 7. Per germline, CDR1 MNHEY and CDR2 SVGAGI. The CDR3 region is CASSYEGGSGDTQYF. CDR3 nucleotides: TGTGCCAGCAGTTACGAGGGCGGGAGTGGAGATACGCAGTATTTT.

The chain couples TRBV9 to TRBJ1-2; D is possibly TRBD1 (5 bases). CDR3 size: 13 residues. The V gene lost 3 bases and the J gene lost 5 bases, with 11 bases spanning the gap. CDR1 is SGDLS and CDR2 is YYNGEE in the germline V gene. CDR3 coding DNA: TGTGCCAGCAGCGACAGGCCGGATTATGGCTACACCTTC. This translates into CASSDRPDYGYTF.

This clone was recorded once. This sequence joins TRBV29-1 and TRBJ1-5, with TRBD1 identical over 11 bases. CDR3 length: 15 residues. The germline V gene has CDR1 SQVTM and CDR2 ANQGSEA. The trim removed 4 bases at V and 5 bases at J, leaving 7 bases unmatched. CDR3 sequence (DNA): TGCAGCGTTGCGGCGGGACAGGGGGGCCATCAGCCCCAGCATTTT. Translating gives CSVAAGQGGHQPQHF.

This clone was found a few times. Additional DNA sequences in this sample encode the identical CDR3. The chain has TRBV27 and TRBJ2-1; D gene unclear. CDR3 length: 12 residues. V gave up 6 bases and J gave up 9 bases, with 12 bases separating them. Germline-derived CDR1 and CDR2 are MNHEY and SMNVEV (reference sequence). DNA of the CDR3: TGTGCCAGCAGCTCCGGCTTGGGTGAGCAGTTCTTC. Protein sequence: CASSSGLGEQFF.

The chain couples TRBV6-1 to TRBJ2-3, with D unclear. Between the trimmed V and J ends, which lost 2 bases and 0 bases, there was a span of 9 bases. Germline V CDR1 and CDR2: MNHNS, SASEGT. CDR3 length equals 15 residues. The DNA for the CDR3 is TGTGCCAGCAGTGAATCCAGAACTAGCACAGATACGCAGTATTTT. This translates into CASSESRTSTDTQYF.

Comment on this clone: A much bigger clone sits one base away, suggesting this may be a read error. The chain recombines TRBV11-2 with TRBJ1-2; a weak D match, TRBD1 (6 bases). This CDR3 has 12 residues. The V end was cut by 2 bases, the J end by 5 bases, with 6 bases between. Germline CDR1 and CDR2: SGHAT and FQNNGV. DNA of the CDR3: TGTGCCAGCAGCTTAACAGGGTATGGCTACACCTTC. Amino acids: CASSLTGYGYTF.

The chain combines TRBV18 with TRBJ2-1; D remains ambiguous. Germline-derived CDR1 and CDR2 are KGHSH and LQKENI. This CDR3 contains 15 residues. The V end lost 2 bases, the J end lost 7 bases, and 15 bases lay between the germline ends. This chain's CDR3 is CASSPISGGVNEQFF. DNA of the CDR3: TGTGCCAGCTCACCAATCTCAGGTGGGGTTAATGAGCAGTTCTTC.

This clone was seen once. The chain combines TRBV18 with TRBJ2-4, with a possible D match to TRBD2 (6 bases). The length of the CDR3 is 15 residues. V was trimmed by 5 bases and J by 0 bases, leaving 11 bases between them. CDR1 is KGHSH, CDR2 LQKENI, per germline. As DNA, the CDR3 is TGTGCCAGCTCAACGGGGGTGTTAGCCAAAAACATTCAGTACTTC. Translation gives CASSTGVLAKNIQYF.

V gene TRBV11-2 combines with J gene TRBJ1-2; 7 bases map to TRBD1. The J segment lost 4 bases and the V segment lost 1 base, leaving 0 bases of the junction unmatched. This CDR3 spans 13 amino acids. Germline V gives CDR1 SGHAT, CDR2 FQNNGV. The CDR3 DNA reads TGTGCCAGCAGCTTAGCAGGGGGCTATGGCTACACCTTC. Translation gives CASSLAGGYGYTF. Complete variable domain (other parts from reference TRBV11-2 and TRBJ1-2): EAGVAQSPRYKIIEKRQSVAFWCNPISGHATLYWYQQILGQGPKLLIQFQNNGVVDDSQLPKDRFSAERLKGVDSTLKIQPAKLEDSAVYLCASSLAGGYGYTFGSGTRLTVV.

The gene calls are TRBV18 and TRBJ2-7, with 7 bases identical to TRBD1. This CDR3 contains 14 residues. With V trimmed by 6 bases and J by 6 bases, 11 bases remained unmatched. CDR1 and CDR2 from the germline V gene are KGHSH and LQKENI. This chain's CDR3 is CASSPDRVSREQYF. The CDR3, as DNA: TGTGCCAGCTCGCCCGACAGGGTAAGCCGCGAGCAGTACTTC.

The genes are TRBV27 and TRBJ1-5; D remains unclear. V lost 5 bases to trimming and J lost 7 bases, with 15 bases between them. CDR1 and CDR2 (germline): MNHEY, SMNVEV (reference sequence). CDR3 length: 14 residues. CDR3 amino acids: CASSRGRTEQPQHF. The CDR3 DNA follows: TGTGCCAGCAGTCGAGGTCGGACTGAGCAGCCCCAGCATTTT.

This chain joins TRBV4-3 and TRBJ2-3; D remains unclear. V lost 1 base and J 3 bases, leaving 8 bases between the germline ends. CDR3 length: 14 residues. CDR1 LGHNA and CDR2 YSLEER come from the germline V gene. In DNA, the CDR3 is TGCGCCAGCAGCCAAGGCCAGGAAACAGATACGCAGTATTTT. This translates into CASSQGQETDTQYF.